This TCR beta chain emerged from a study of T cell changes during pregnancy in multiple sclerosis (dated 2019 in TCRdb). About the investigation overall: The study looked at changes in the T cell repertoire across pregnancy in women with multiple sclerosis.

A single count supports this clone. The antigen it recognizes is unknown. No base quality information exists; no much larger clone differs at one position. The receptor library was made with the immunoSEQ multiplex PCR assay. Entries here come from immuneACCESS through TCRdb and include only in-frame sequences with V and J called. Some clones fail to appear in such tables; in the studies checked, an unresolved V gene covers under half of the shortfall, and the cause of the remainder is unknown. In all, the sample holds around 65,000 clones, and around nine tenths of those were seen once. About 1.3% of the sample is held by the ten biggest clonotypes. The V end loses 5 bases and the J end loses 7 bases, and a stretch of 16 bases separates them. The CDR3 sequence holds 14 residues, the cysteine and phenylalanine included. The CDR3 DNA has 42 bases and is translated from base 1. CDR1 and CDR2, looked up from the germline V gene, are SGDLS and YYNGEE.

The rearranged segments are TRBV9 and TRBJ2-1; TRBD2 is possibly the D segment (6 matching bases). The source material was peripheral blood, sampled in the third trimester of pregnancy. The TCR was taken from a female donor in good health, enrolled as a control in a pregnancy study. The CDR3 reads as follows: CASRGRSSRNEQFF. Read as DNA, the sequence is TGTGCCAGCAGGGGGAGGTCGAGTCGGAATGAGCAGTTCTTC.